This is a list of T cell receptor beta chains from one sample in a study of T cells expressing NK-cell markers. Reprocessing the 5' RACE reads, TCRdb reports a single entry for every CDR3 protein and omits DNA. Found here are about 390,000 distinct CDR3 sequences; the top ten clones hold roughly 10%. Sequencing was carried out using blood T cells: a sorted CD56 or NKG2C T cell subset, CD4+ or CD8+ T cells, or bulk PBMC T cells (not recorded which). The receptor source for this set is a woman aged 50 to 60 in good health. The CDR3 runs from the conserved cysteine through the conserved F or W.

j_gene | v_gene | CDR3aa
TRBJ2-2 | TRBV12-3/TRBV12-4 | CASTGLAAGNTGELFF
TRBJ1-3 | TRBV15 | CATSRDLNSGNTIYF
TRBJ1-2 | TRBV12-3/TRBV12-4 | CASTPSGTGGYGYTF
TRBJ2-3 | TRBV6-5 | CASRGTGVSSPTPYTDTQYF
TRBJ2-1 | TRBV2 | CASSKTGIYNEQFF
TRBJ2-1 | TRBV7-9 | CASSLVVGLAGSRLNNEQFF
TRBJ2-3 | TRBV5-1 | CASSPVRGDTQYF
TRBJ2-7 | TRBV4-2 | CASSLQGVGTYEQYF
TRBJ1-2 | TRBV4-1 | CASSQGSRSYGYTF
TRBJ2-2 | TRBV5-1 | CASIWSETSNPENTGELFF
TRBJ2-5 | TRBV5-4 | CASSSKGTSGAYQETQYF